This section outlines one T cell receptor beta chain sequence together with its context. The CDR3 runs to 15 residues. Trimming took 5 bases from V and 7 from J, leaving 17 bases between them. Germline V gene lookup returns CDR1 SSHAT and CDR2 FNYEAQ (reference sequence). Profiled with immunoSEQ multiplex PCR; TCRdb holds only in-frame clones, not every one. The sample holds more than 75,000 clones, roughly nine tenths seen once. The data were taken from a study of control samples from healthy donors and cancer patients. This chain joins TRBV7-7 and TRBJ2-2; D call uncertain. Sequences were obtained from blood. This sequence originates from a man aged 50 to 59 in good health. This chain's CDR3 is CASSPNSGSGGELFF. The CDR3 region has the DNA TGTGCCAGCAGCCCCAACTCCGGGTCAGGCGGGGAGCTGTTTTTT.